This T cell receptor beta chain stems from a study of long-term antiretroviral therapy in people with HIV. Study outcomes and limitations: Information on adherence to ART, viral resistance or therapy changes was unavailable.

For this clone: The antigen is not known.

Trimming took off 5 bases at V and 7 bases at J, with 15 bases between the two ends. The CDR3 runs 14 residues. Germline V gene lookup returns CDR1 MDHEN and CDR2 SYDVKM. This was the immunoSEQ v3.0 assay at survey level. Assay: immunoSEQ multiplex PCR; the TCRdb copy retains only in-frame clones and omits some. The sample contains around 20,000 clones, around four fifths of which appear only once. The gene calls are TRBV28 and TRBJ1-5; possibly TRBD1 for D (6 bases). The material sequenced was unsorted PBMCs, taken roughly 4 years after starting antiretroviral therapy. This TCR was sampled from a man between 18 and 35 years old with HIV. CDR3 sequence (DNA): TGTGCCAGCAGTCCTCGGGGGCGGTGGCAGCCCCAGCATTTT. It yields the protein CASSPRGRWQPQHF.